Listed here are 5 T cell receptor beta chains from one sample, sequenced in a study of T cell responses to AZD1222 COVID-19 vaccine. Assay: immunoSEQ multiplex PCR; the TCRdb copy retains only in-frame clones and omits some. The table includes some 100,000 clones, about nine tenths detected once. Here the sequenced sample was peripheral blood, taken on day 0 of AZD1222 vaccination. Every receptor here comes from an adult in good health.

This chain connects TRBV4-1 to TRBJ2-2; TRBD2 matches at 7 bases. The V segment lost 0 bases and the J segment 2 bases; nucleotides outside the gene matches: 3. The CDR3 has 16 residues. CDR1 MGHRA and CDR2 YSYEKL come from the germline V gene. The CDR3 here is CASSQEAGPNTGELFF. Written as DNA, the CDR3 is TGCGCCAGCAGCCAAGAAGCGGGGCCTAACACCGGGGAGCTGTTTTTT.

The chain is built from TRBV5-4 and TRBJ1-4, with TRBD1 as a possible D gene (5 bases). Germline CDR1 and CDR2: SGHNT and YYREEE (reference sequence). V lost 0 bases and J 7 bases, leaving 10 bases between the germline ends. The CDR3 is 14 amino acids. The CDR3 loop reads CASSLEGLSEKLFF. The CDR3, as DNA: TGTGCCAGCAGCTTGGAGGGGCTCAGTGAAAAACTGTTTTTT.

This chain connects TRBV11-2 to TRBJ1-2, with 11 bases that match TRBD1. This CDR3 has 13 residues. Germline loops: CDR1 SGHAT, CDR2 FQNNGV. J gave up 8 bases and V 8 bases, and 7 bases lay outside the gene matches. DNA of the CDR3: TGTGCCAGCCGCGGACAGGGGGCAGGGGGCTACACCTTC. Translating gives CASRGQGAGGYTF.

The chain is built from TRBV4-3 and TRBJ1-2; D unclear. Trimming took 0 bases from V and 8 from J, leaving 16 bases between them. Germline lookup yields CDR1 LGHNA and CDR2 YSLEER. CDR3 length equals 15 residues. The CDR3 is CASSQDLKGLKGYTF. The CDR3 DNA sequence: TGCGCCAGCAGCCAAGATCTCAAGGGTTTGAAGGGCTACACCTTC.

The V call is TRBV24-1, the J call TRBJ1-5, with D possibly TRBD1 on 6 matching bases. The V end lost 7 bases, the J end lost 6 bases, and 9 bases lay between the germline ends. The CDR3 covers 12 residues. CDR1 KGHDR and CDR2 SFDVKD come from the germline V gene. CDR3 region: CATSTGSQPQHF. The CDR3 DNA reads TGTGCCACCAGCACAGGGTCTCAGCCCCAGCATTTT.